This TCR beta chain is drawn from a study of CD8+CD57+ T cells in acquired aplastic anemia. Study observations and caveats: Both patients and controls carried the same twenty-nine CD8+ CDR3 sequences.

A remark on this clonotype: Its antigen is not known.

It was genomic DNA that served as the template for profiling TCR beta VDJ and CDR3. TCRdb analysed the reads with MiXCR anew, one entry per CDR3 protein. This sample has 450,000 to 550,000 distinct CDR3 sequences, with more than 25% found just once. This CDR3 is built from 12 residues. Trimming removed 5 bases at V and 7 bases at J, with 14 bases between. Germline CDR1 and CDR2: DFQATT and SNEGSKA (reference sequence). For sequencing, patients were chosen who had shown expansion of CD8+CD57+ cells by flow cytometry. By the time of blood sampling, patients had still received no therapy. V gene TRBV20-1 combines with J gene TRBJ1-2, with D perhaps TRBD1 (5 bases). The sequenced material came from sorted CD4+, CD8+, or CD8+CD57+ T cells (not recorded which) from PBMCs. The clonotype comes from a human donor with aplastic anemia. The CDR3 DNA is TGCAGTGCTCACGCAGGGTTTCTTGGCTACACCTTC. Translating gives CSAHAGFLGYTF.